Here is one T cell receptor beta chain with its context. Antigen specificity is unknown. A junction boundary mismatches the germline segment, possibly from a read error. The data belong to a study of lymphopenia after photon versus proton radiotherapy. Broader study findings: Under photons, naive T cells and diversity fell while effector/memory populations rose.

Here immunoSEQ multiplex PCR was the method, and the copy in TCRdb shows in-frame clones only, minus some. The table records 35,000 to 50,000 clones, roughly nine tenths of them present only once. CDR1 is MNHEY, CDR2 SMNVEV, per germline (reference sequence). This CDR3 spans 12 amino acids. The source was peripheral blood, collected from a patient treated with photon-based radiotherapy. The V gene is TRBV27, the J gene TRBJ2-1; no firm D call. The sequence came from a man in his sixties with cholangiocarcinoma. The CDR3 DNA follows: TGTGCCAGAAGTTGTGGAGCTTGGGGGCAGTTCTTC. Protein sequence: CARSCGAWGQFF.